This T cell receptor (beta chain) emerged from a study of T cell changes during pregnancy in multiple sclerosis. Sequencing was performed with immunoSEQ multiplex PCR; in TCRdb, only in-frame clones are kept and a portion is missing. The table lists about 40,000 clones, 88% of them singletons. The CDR3 is 15 amino acids. The V segment lost 4 bases and the J segment 6 bases; nucleotides outside the gene matches: 6. Germline lookup yields CDR1 SGDLS and CDR2 YYNGEE. This chain links TRBV9 with TRBJ2-2, with 10 bases matching TRBD2. The clonotype was recovered from a female donor in good health, enrolled as a control in a pregnancy study. Source: peripheral blood, taken in the first trimester of pregnancy. The CDR3 DNA reads as TGTGCCAGCAGCATGGGACTAGCGCTCCCCGGGGAGCTGTTTTTT. Translated, it gives CASSMGLALPGELFF.